These 20 T cell receptor beta chains share one sample of origin, sequenced in a study of blood T cell repertoires in COVID-19. Assay used: immunoSEQ multiplex PCR; TCRdb lists only in-frame clones, some missing. The sample has about 190,000 clones; approximately 80% are singletons. Material: peripheral blood. These receptors originate from a man between 45 and 60 years old who had recovered from COVID-19.

The genes are TRBV5-1 and TRBJ2-7, with 12 bases identical to TRBD2. CDR3 length: 14 residues. Germline V gene data show CDR1 as SGHRS and CDR2 as YFSETQ. Losses at the gene ends were 6 bases for V and 6 bases for J; bases not matched to a gene: 7. The CDR3 DNA follows: TGCGCCAGCACCCTGGGACTAGCGGGCACCGAGCAGTACTTC. As protein: CASTLGLAGTEQYF.

This clone has a handful of counts. The genes are TRBV29-1 and TRBJ2-3, with D tentatively TRBD1 (6 bases). This CDR3 comprises 17 residues. Germline values: CDR1 SQVTM, CDR2 ANQGSEA. Trimming left V 6 bases short and J 0 bases short, with 22 bases between. The CDR3 sequence is CSVQIGGGRASTDTQYF. CDR3 DNA sequence: TGCAGCGTCCAAATAGGGGGTGGCAGGGCCAGCACAGATACGCAGTATTTT.

The CDR3 DNA sequence: TGCGCCAGCAGCCGTCCCGGGAGGGCCGTTAATGAGCAGTTCTTC. Its protein product is CASSRPGRAVNEQFF. This rearrangement joins TRBV5-1 to TRBJ2-1, with 8 positions matching TRBD2. Looked up from germline, CDR1 is SGHRS and CDR2 is YFSETQ. V trimming: 4 bases; J trimming: 7 bases; junction bases outside the gene matches: 10. The CDR3 sequence is 15 residues long.

The genes are TRBV11-3 and TRBJ2-3, with D perhaps matching TRBD2 (5 bases). The CDR3 spans 13 residues. The germline CDR1 and CDR2 sequences are SGHNT and YENEEA. Trimming cost V 2 bases and J 6 bases, with 9 bases left between them. The CDR3 reads CASSLLSGDTQYF. CDR3 sequence (DNA): TGTGCCAGCAGCTTATTATCGGGGGATACGCAGTATTTT.

The chain combines TRBV5-1 with TRBJ2-3; the D gene is possibly TRBD2 (6 bases). Germline CDR1 and CDR2: SGHRS and YFSETQ. The ends were cut back, 0 bases at V and 1 base at J, with 12 bases in the middle. This CDR3 region has 16 residues. The DNA of the CDR3 is TGCGCCAGCAGCTTGGAGTCGGGCGGGGGCACAGATACGCAGTATTTT. This translates into CASSLESGGGTDTQYF.

The chain is built from TRBV6-2 or TRBV6-3 and TRBJ2-2; D possibly corresponds to TRBD1 (5 bases). The CDR3 extends over 17 amino acids. The germline gives CDR1 MNHEY, CDR2 SVGEGT. Deletions cut 2 bases from V and 3 bases from J, with 16 bases between. The CDR3 region is CASSYRSGRADTGELFF. DNA of the CDR3: TGTGCCAGCAGTTACAGATCGGGCAGGGCCGACACCGGGGAGCTGTTTTTT.

This clone was seen only once. V gene TRBV7-9 combines with J gene TRBJ2-7; the D is unclear. Trimming took 8 bases from V and 6 from J, leaving 17 bases between them. The CDR3 has 13 amino acids. Per the germline V gene, CDR1 is SEHNR and CDR2 is FQNEAQ (reference sequence). The CDR3 nucleotides read TGTGCCAGCCAGGAACCCCTGTCTCGCGAGCAGTACTTC. It encodes CASQEPLSREQYF.

The chain recombines TRBV14 with TRBJ1-2; weak D call: TRBD1 (5 bases). The germline V and J ends were trimmed by 4 bases and 5 bases, with 14 bases remaining between them. CDR3 length: 14 amino acids. The germline V gene encodes CDR1 SGHDN and CDR2 FVKESK. The CDR3 loop is CASSPYSGGYGYTF. CDR3 in DNA: TGTGCCAGCAGCCCTTACAGCGGGGGGTATGGCTACACCTTC.

This clone was seen a few times. The chain employs TRBV23-1 and TRBJ2-7; D is possibly TRBD2 (6 bases). TRBV23-1 belongs to the ORF category, with a function that is uncertain. V was clipped by 0 bases and J by 5 bases, with 23 bases between them. The CDR3 runs 18 residues. CDR3 nucleotides: TGCGCCAGCAGTCAATCTCCCGAAGGAGGGACTTACACCAACGAGCAGTACTTC. Translated, it gives CASSQSPEGGTYTNEQYF.

V gene TRBV4-2 combines with J gene TRBJ2-2; a possible D gene is TRBD2 (6 bases). There are 14 residues in the CDR3. Between the trimmed V and J ends, which lost 9 bases and 0 bases, there was a span of 11 bases. The germline gives CDR1 LGHNA, CDR2 YNFKEQ. The CDR3 DNA sequence: TGTGCCAGTACGACTAGAGCGAACACCGGGGAGCTGTTTTTT. Encoded protein: CASTTRANTGELFF.

The V call is TRBV2, the J call TRBJ1-5; 10 bases map to TRBD1. The CDR3 is 17 residues long. Germline CDR1 reads SNHLY; CDR2 reads FYNNEI. The trim removed 8 bases at V and 6 bases at J, leaving 16 bases unmatched. CDR3 in DNA: TGTGCCAGCCAGAGGGACAGGGGCGATACGGCACGTCAGCCCCAGCATTTT. Amino acids: CASQRDRGDTARQPQHF.

The chain employs TRBV5-6 and TRBJ2-7, with 9 bases that match TRBD1. V shed 5 bases and J 0 bases; nucleotides not matched to a gene: 9. This CDR3 is 16 amino acids long. Germline V gene sequence: CDR1 SGHDT, CDR2 YYEEEE. This chain's CDR3 is CASRSTGGPSSYEQYF. CDR3 DNA sequence: TGTGCCAGCAGGTCTACAGGGGGCCCTTCCTCCTACGAGCAGTACTTC.

The CDR3 loop is CASSSGHYNEQFF. CDR3 coding DNA: TGTGCCAGCAGTTCCGGACACTACAATGAGCAGTTCTTC. The V gene is TRBV6-6, the J gene TRBJ2-1, with a tentative D call TRBD1 (5 bases). Germline V gives CDR1 MNHNY, CDR2 SVGAGI (reference sequence). This CDR3 has 13 amino acids. Between the trimmed V and J ends, which lost 4 bases and 3 bases, there was a span of 7 bases.

The rearrangement uses TRBV21-1 and TRBJ1-1; whether TRBD1, the table's D call, matches the DNA was not checked. TRBV21-1 is termed a pseudogene. The CDR3 is made up of 19 amino acids. CDR3 DNA sequence: TGTGCCAGCAGCACGGGTATAAGGGACAGGGGGCCTATGAACACTGAAGCTTTCTTT. Protein product: CASSTGIRDRGPMNTEAFF.

The CDR3 loop reads CASSSNPGQGYEQYF. The CDR3 DNA is TGTGCCAGCAGCTCTAATCCGGGACAGGGCTACGAGCAGTACTTC. The chain joins TRBV11-1 to TRBJ2-7; 9 nucleotides match TRBD1. This CDR3 region has 15 residues. Germline V gene data show CDR1 as SGHAT and CDR2 as FQDESV (reference sequence). With V trimmed by 4 bases and J by 3 bases, 7 bases remained unmatched.

The rearrangement links TRBV28 to TRBJ2-3; no reliable D call. V was clipped by 1 base and J by 3 bases, with 11 bases between them. The CDR3 covers 15 residues. The germline V gene encodes CDR1 MDHEN and CDR2 SYDVKM. CDR3 in amino acids: CASSLLAGGTDTQYF. DNA of the CDR3: TGTGCCAGCAGTTTATTAGCCGGTGGGACAGATACGCAGTATTTT.

This clone appeared a single time. V gene TRBV14 combines with J gene TRBJ2-7, with 12 bases fitting TRBD2. Germline V gene data show CDR1 as SGHDN and CDR2 as FVKESK. With 2 bases clipped from V and 0 bases from J, the junction kept 8 bases outside the gene matches. CDR3 length: 18 amino acids. In DNA form, the CDR3 reads TGTGCCAGCAGCCAAATTGGGCTAGCGGGAGGGTACTCCTACGAGCAGTACTTC. Translation: CASSQIGLAGGYSYEQYF.

This clone was recorded a few times. The rearrangement links TRBV19 to TRBJ1-1; D remains unclear. The germline CDR1 and CDR2 sequences are LNHDA and SQIVND (reference sequence). This CDR3 is built from 15 residues. Trimming removed 6 bases from V and 1 base from J, with 15 bases in between. The DNA of the CDR3 is TGTGCCAGTAGCCGAATCGCAGTAAAGAACACTGAAGCTTTCTTT. Protein sequence: CASSRIAVKNTEAFF.

V and J are TRBV7-9 and TRBJ1-2; TRBD1 matches at 11 bases. The CDR3 sequence is 15 residues long. V gave up 7 bases and J gave up 7 bases; unmatched junction bases: 11. Germline V gives CDR1 SEHNR, CDR2 FQNEAQ (reference sequence). In DNA, the CDR3 is TGTGCCAGCACCCTAGCGGACAGGGGGCGCGTTGGCTACACCTTC. Translating gives CASTLADRGRVGYTF.

The CDR3 DNA sequence: TGTGCCAGCAGTTCGCGATCGGGACAGGGGACGGGGGTCGACTATGGCTACACCTTC. It specifies CASSSRSGQGTGVDYGYTF. The chain couples TRBV28 to TRBJ1-2, with 10 positions matching TRBD1. V dropped 4 bases and J dropped 3; count of bases not matched to a gene: 17. Germline assignment: CDR1 MDHEN and CDR2 SYDVKM. The CDR3 is 19 amino acids.